The rows below give T cell receptor beta chains drawn from one sample of a study of blood T cell repertoires in COVID-19. This table comes from immunoSEQ multiplex PCR, and its TCRdb copy is limited to in-frame clones, with some not included. Of approximately 260,000 clones detected, approximately 88% appear once; the ten largest clones hold approximately 10%. The sample comprised peripheral blood. Every receptor here comes from a woman aged 70-85 years with COVID-19, enrolled during active disease. Each CDR3 is given with its conserved first and last residue. A D gene is named only where the DNA matches it firmly. Size is stated for part of the rows, as once, few or many counts, or as a class when the clone is expanded.

DNA,CDR3,D,J,V,size
TGTGCCACCAGTTTTGGGGACTACTACAATGAGCAGTTCTTC,CATSFGDYYNEQFF,TRBD2,TRBJ2-1,TRBV24-1,NA
TGTGCCAGCAGCTTAGCGGTAGCGGGAGGGCCCTCCTACGAGCAGTACTTC,CASSLAVAGGPSYEQYF,TRBD2,TRBJ2-7,TRBV7-8,NA
TGCGCCAGCAGCTTGGGGACAGGGAATGAAAAACTGTTTTTT,CASSLGTGNEKLFF,TRBD1,TRBJ1-4,TRBV5-1,NA
TGTGCCAGTAGTTTTGTGGTGAGCGGGAATGAGCAGTTCTTC,CASSFVVSGNEQFF,NA,TRBJ2-1,TRBV19,NA
TGTGCCAGCAGTCGAGATAAACGCTCTAATGAGCAGTTCTTC,CASSRDKRSNEQFF,NA,TRBJ2-1,TRBV27,NA
TGTGCCAGCAGTCAAAAGGGGGGACTAGCGGGACATTTAGGGGAGCAGTACTTC,CASSQKGGLAGHLGEQYF,TRBD2,TRBJ2-7,TRBV6-6,NA
TGTGCCAGCAGCGTAGGCGTTAAGGAAAAACTGTTTTTT,CASSVGVKEKLFF,NA,TRBJ1-4,TRBV9,NA
TGTGCCAGCAGCTTAGATCTTCCTTCACCCCTCCACTTT,CASSLDLPSPLHF,NA,TRBJ1-6,TRBV11-2,NA
TGCGCCAGCAGAACCACCGGGACAGGAAACACTGAAGCTTTCTTT,CASRTTGTGNTEAFF,TRBD1,TRBJ1-1,TRBV5-1,once
TGTGCCAGCGGGACTAGCGGGAGAGGACAGTACTTC,CASGTSGRGQYF,TRBD2,TRBJ2-7,TRBV2,NA
TGTGCCAGCAGTGGTAATATGAGGATCGGGACTAATGAAAAACTGTTTTTT,CASSGNMRIGTNEKLFF,NA,TRBJ1-4,TRBV2,NA
TGTGCCACCACCAGGAGGATGAACACTGAAGCTTTCTTT,CATTRRMNTEAFF,NA,TRBJ1-1,TRBV6-5,once
TGTGCCATCACCCATCTAGCGGGAGTATCAAGTAATGAGCAGTTCTTC,CAITHLAGVSSNEQFF,TRBD2,TRBJ2-1,TRBV10-3,NA
TGTGCCAGCAGTGATCTAGCGGGAGTTTCTAATGAGCAGTTCTTC,CASSDLAGVSNEQFF,TRBD2,TRBJ2-1,TRBV27,NA
TGTGCCAGAAGCTTAACAGCTAACTATGGCTACACCTTC,CARSLTANYGYTF,NA,TRBJ1-2,TRBV7-5,NA
TGTGCCACGTTAGGGGACAGGGACCTCACTGAAGCTTTCTTT,CATLGDRDLTEAFF,TRBD1,TRBJ1-1,TRBV10-3,NA
TGTGCCAGCAGCCAAGATAGTCGGGGGTATGGCTACACCTTC,CASSQDSRGYGYTF,NA,TRBJ1-2,TRBV3-1/TRBV3-2,NA
TGTGCCAGCAGTGGGGGCAGCTCCTACGAGCAGTACTTC,CASSGGSSYEQYF,NA,TRBJ2-7,TRBV27,NA
TGTGCCAGTACTCCATCCTCGGGACAGGGGATCGACGAGCAGTACTTC,CASTPSSGQGIDEQYF,TRBD1,TRBJ2-7,TRBV11-1,NA
TGTGCCAGCAGCTTTGGGGCAGGGGAGACCTACGAGCAGTACTTC,CASSFGAGETYEQYF,NA,TRBJ2-7,TRBV11-3,NA
TGTGCCAGCAGCAAACCCCCAGCGGGAGGATTGTACGAGCAGTACTTC,CASSKPPAGGLYEQYF,NA,TRBJ2-7,TRBV21-1,once
TGCGCCAGCAGCTTCCCAGGGAATACGGGCCCTTCCAATGAGCAGTTCTTC,CASSFPGNTGPSNEQFF,NA,TRBJ2-1,TRBV5-1,NA
TGTGCCAGCGAACTAGCGGGCACAGATACGCAGTATTTT,CASELAGTDTQYF,TRBD2,TRBJ2-3,TRBV25-1,NA
TGTGCCAGCAGTGAACTAGCGGGAGGGTTGGCAGATACGCAGTATTTT,CASSELAGGLADTQYF,TRBD2,TRBJ2-3,TRBV6-1,once
TGTGCCAGCAGTTCTATAGCGGGATATCGACAAGAGACCCAGTACTTC,CASSSIAGYRQETQYF,TRBD2,TRBJ2-5,TRBV6-6,NA
TGCGCCAGCAGCCAAGATTACCTCCGGGACAGATATAGCAATCAGCCCCAGCATTTT,CASSQDYLRDRYSNQPQHF,TRBD1,TRBJ1-5,TRBV4-1,NA
TGTGCCAGCAGTTACCCGGGACAGGGCGACTATGGCTACACCTTC,CASSYPGQGDYGYTF,TRBD1,TRBJ1-2,TRBV6-6,NA
TGTGCCAGCAGCTTAGGGGCAGGCCCTGGCTACACCTTC,CASSLGAGPGYTF,NA,TRBJ1-2,TRBV7-8,NA
TGCAGCCTTACTAGCGGGAGAGGCACAGATACGCAGTATTTT,CSLTSGRGTDTQYF,TRBD2,TRBJ2-3,TRBV29-1,once
TGCAGCGTTGAAGTCGGGAGAGGGCAAGAGACCCAGTACTTC,CSVEVGRGQETQYF,NA,TRBJ2-5,TRBV29-1,NA
TGTGCCAGCAAGGCAGGGGGGAATCAGCCCCAGCATTTT,CASKAGGNQPQHF,TRBD1,TRBJ1-5,TRBV28,NA